This T cell receptor (beta chain) is drawn from a study of blood T cell repertoires in COVID-19. Study in general: Acute and convalescent COVID-19 samples came from the United States, Italy and Spain. From T cells, B-cell-depleted T cells, or PBMCs came the material, which was cDNA or gDNA.

Original methodology: Amplification from reference gene primers served as the basis for estimated nucleated cell counts. The assay was immunoSEQ multiplex PCR, and TCRdb's table has in-frame clones only and misses some. D and trimming were read from the DNA, whereas the V and J calls and clone size are those reported in that table. The table records tens of thousands of clones, roughly four fifths of them present only once. The length of the CDR3 is 16 residues. Germline loops: CDR1 SGHVS, CDR2 FNYEAQ. The V and J ends lost 2 bases and 4 bases respectively, with 15 bases between them. The chain uses TRBV7-6 and TRBJ1-3, with no clear D. Sequencing was performed on peripheral blood. The sequence was collected from a human donor in a cohort sampled during active COVID-19. For the CDR3, the DNA is TGTGCCAGCAGCTTAAACGAGGCTCCCTCCGGAAACACCATATATTTT. Translated, it gives CASSLNEAPSGNTIYF. The full variable domain, with the rest looked up from reference TRBV7-6 and TRBJ1-3, is GAGVSQSPRYKVTKRGQDVALRCDPISGHVSLYWYRQALGQGPEFLTYFNYEAQQDKSGLPNDRFSAERPEGSISTLTIQRTEQRDSAMYRCASSLNEAPSGNTIYFGEGSWLTVV.